Here is one T cell receptor beta chain with its context. Antigen: not known. The data were taken from a study of long-term antiretroviral therapy in people with HIV. Whole-study results and caveats: The clones with expansion before ART were dominant in the repertoire at all time points. Samples were collected from the mid-2000s to the late 2010s under possibly less effective ART regimens.

At survey level, the immunoSEQ assay was run in its v3.0 version. Measured with immunoSEQ multiplex PCR; TCRdb has only the in-frame clones, and not every one. The repertoire includes roughly 42,000 clones, about nine tenths of them detected once, and roughly 5% sits in the top ten. CDR1 SGHTS and CDR2 YDEGEE come from the germline V gene. This CDR3 has 18 amino acids. V dropped 2 bases and J dropped 6; count of bases not matched to a gene: 17. The samples, holding roughly 0.95-10 million cryopreserved PBMC, were thawed before DNA extraction was carried out. The sequence derives from a woman between 50 and 59 years old with HIV. The sample here was unsorted PBMCs, taken 0.1 years before starting antiretroviral therapy. The chain combines TRBV5-8 with TRBJ2-7; 10 positions match TRBD1. The CDR3 spells CASSLSGLGQGPLTEQYF. For the CDR3, the DNA is TGTGCCAGCAGCTTATCGGGGTTGGGACAGGGGCCTTTGACCGAGCAGTACTTC.